These T cell receptor beta chains were read from a single sample in a study of cytomegalovirus exposure and HLA in healthy donors. Data came from immunoSEQ multiplex PCR; TCRdb stores just in-frame clones and leaves some out. The repertoire holds roughly 130,000 clones, with roughly two thirds as singletons. Sequenced material: PBMCs. The receptors here all came from a man aged 25 to 40 in good health and CMV-seropositive. CDR3s leave out the opening cysteine and the closing phenylalanine or tryptophan. The order of the fields is J gene, V gene, CDR3 protein.

J gene: TRBJ2-5; V gene: TRBV18; CDR3 protein: ASSPPDQGTQY
J gene: TRBJ2-7; V gene: TRBV28; CDR3 protein: ASSLYLRTSSSYEQY
J gene: TRBJ2-2; V gene: TRBV11-3; CDR3 protein: ASSLVIGLGSTGELF
J gene: TRBJ2-2; V gene: TRBV28; CDR3 protein: ASSIFSNTGELF
J gene: -; V gene: TRBV15; CDR3 protein: ATSRGGTRNREQY
J gene: TRBJ1-6; V gene: TRBV6-5; CDR3 protein: ASTIDRDNSPLH
J gene: TRBJ2-7; V gene: TRBV5-1; CDR3 protein: ASSPWTSGSSYEQY
J gene: TRBJ2-4; V gene: TRBV5-1; CDR3 protein: ASSSRGTGVVQY
J gene: TRBJ1-2; V gene: TRBV5-6; CDR3 protein: ANSFGYGYT
J gene: TRBJ2-7; V gene: TRBV5-4; CDR3 protein: ASRFSGRALHEQY
J gene: TRBJ1-1; V gene: TRBV7-3; CDR3 protein: ASSSQGDTEAF
J gene: TRBJ2-4; V gene: TRBV28; CDR3 protein: ASSQPGGIKNIQY
J gene: TRBJ2-6; V gene: TRBV4-3; CDR3 protein: ASSQAARLYSGANVLT
J gene: TRBJ1-1; V gene: TRBV6-1; CDR3 protein: ASSEFWGVNTEAF
J gene: TRBJ2-7; V gene: TRBV25-1; CDR3 protein: ASSDRGVSYEQY
J gene: TRBJ2-1; V gene: TRBV9; CDR3 protein: ASSVVPSGGNNEQF
J gene: TRBJ1-1; V gene: TRBV7-7; CDR3 protein: ASSFRRGTEAF
J gene: TRBJ2-7; V gene: TRBV6-5; CDR3 protein: ASSYRGLLYEQY
J gene: TRBJ1-4; V gene: TRBV29-1; CDR3 protein: SVPDQGIGDEKLF
J gene: TRBJ2-7; V gene: TRBV18; CDR3 protein: ASSPDRVNYEQY
J gene: TRBJ2-3; V gene: TRBV2; CDR3 protein: ASSVGTSGDTQY
J gene: TRBJ1-2; V gene: TRBV28; CDR3 protein: ASSLTGTVYGYT
J gene: TRBJ2-6; V gene: TRBV28; CDR3 protein: ASSSTGGGSSGANVLT
J gene: TRBJ1-2; V gene: TRBV7-2; CDR3 protein: ASSFPPTSSRGYT
J gene: TRBJ2-1; V gene: TRBV7-2; CDR3 protein: ASSLVMFNEQF
J gene: TRBJ2-7; V gene: TRBV6-6; CDR3 protein: ASSSSKRESSYEQY
J gene: TRBJ2-1; V gene: TRBV5-1; CDR3 protein: ASSLAGVSSSYNEQF
J gene: TRBJ2-1; V gene: TRBV5-1; CDR3 protein: ASSPRASREQF
J gene: TRBJ2-7; V gene: TRBV6-6; CDR3 protein: ASSRTGTGNSYEQY
J gene: TRBJ2-7; V gene: TRBV5-6; CDR3 protein: ASSLGLNPYEQY
J gene: TRBJ2-1; V gene: TRBV2; CDR3 protein: ASGLESSYNEQF
J gene: -; V gene: TRBV10-2; CDR3 protein: ASSEQGVSYEQY
J gene: TRBJ2-4; V gene: TRBV7-9; CDR3 protein: ASTRGLAGDMGDIQY
J gene: TRBJ1-4; V gene: TRBV7-9; CDR3 protein: ASSLVKLDEKLF
J gene: TRBJ2-1; V gene: TRBV7-2; CDR3 protein: ASSPWTSGNEQF
J gene: TRBJ2-4; V gene: TRBV19; CDR3 protein: ASSRDRVAKNIQY
J gene: TRBJ2-5; V gene: TRBV5-5; CDR3 protein: ASSSRSETQY
J gene: TRBJ1-4; V gene: TRBV6-6; CDR3 protein: ASSYQNEKLF
J gene: TRBJ1-5; V gene: TRBV11-2; CDR3 protein: ASSLGYNQPQH
J gene: TRBJ2-6; V gene: TRBV7-9; CDR3 protein: ASSSWGSSGANVLT
J gene: TRBJ1-2; V gene: TRBV7-3; CDR3 protein: ASSPRGGDYGYT
J gene: TRBJ1-5; V gene: TRBV27; CDR3 protein: ASSLSPTLQPQH
J gene: TRBJ2-2; V gene: TRBV30; CDR3 protein: ASDGGREIVWTGELF
J gene: TRBJ2-7; V gene: TRBV27; CDR3 protein: ASSLSHRQGLSEQY
J gene: TRBJ2-1; V gene: TRBV28; CDR3 protein: ASTLGLAGNNEQF
J gene: TRBJ2-3; V gene: TRBV28; CDR3 protein: ASSRNFRDTDTQY
J gene: TRBJ1-1; V gene: TRBV5-1; CDR3 protein: ASSLGTGSTEAF